The clone carrying this TCR beta chain occurred many times. What it binds is unknown. The sample belongs to a study of CD8 T cells in ankylosing spondylitis. By quantitative 5'-RACE with molecular barcodes, the TCR beta libraries were made. TCRdb called the 5' RACE reads again in MiXCR, with one record for every CDR3 protein. The repertoire consists of around 130,000 distinct CDR3 sequences, with about a tenth occurring once and the leading ten covering 2.5% to 4%. General study results and limits: Reportedly, significant enrichment of disease-linked clones occurred in matched ankylosing spondylitis synovial fluid.

Trimming pared 1 base from V and 1 base from J, leaving 11 bases between. CDR1 and CDR2 (germline): LNHDA, SQIVND (reference sequence). The CDR3 runs 16 residues. Source material: blood, either unsorted or a sorted T cell fraction (not recorded which). This receptor was obtained from a male donor with ankylosing spondylitis or in good health (not recorded which). The gene calls are TRBV19 and TRBJ2-1; no reliable D call. Here the CDR3 reads CASSIALAVSYNEQFF. CDR3 sequence (DNA): TGTGCCAGTAGTATAGCCCTGGCGGTTTCCTACAATGAGCAGTTCTTC.